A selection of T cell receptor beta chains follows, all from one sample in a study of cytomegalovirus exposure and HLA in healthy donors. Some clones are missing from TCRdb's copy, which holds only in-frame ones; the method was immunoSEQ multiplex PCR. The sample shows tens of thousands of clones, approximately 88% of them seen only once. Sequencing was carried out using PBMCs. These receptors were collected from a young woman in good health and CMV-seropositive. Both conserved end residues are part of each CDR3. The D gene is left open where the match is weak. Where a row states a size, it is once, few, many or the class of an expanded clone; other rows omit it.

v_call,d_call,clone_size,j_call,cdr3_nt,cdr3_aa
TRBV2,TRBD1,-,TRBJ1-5,TGTGCCAGCACCGCGGGACAGGGAAATCAGCCCCAGCATTTT,CASTAGQGNQPQHF
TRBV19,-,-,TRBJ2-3,TGTGCCAGTAGAAGCGTGGCAGATACGCAGTATTTT,CASRSVADTQYF
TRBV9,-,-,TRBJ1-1,TGTGCCAGCGGAGACACTGAAGCTTTCTTT,CASGDTEAFF
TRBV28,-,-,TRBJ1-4,TGTGCCAGCAGTATTTCTGGACTTTATGGGAAACTGTTTTTT,CASSISGLYGKLFF
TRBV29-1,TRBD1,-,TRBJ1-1,TGCAGCGCCACAAGACAGGGATCGGTCACTGAAGCTTTCTTT,CSATRQGSVTEAFF
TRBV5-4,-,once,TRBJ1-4,TGTGCCAGCAGCTTCTATGTCTGGAGGGTCACCGAAAAACTGTTTTTT,CASSFYVWRVTEKLFF
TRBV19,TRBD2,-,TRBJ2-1,TGTGCCAGTACCTCCGGGACTAGCGGGGGGAAAAGGCAGTTCTTC,CASTSGTSGGKRQFF
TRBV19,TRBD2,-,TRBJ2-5,TGTGCCAGCGCCCATGCTGGGCTAGCGGGGGCGGGGAAACGAGAGACCCAGTACTTC,CASAHAGLAGAGKRETQYF
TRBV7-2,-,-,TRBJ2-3,TGTGCCAGCAGCTTGAGCGGGTCGCCATCCCATACGCAGTATTTT,CASSLSGSPSHTQYF
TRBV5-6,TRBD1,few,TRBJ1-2,TGTGCCAGCAGCCAAGGGACAGGATACTATGGCTACACCTTC,CASSQGTGYYGYTF
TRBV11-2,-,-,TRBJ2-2,TGTGCCAGCAGCTCTAGTGAATGGGAGCTGTTTTTT,CASSSSEWELFF
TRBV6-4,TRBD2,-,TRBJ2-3,TGTGCCAGCAGTGACACCAGCGGGGGGGGCACAGATACGCAGTATTTT,CASSDTSGGGTDTQYF
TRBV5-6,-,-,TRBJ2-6,TGTGCCAGCAGCTTGGGGACTATTGTCTGGTCTGGGGCCAACGTCCTGACTTTC,CASSLGTIVWSGANVLTF
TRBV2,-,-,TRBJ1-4,TGTGCCAGCAGTGAAGCTGGGAGGACCCCCTTTTTT,CASSEAGRTPFF
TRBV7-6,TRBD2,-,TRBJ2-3,TGTGCCAGCAGCCAAGCATTAGCGGGGGCCCACGGCACAGATACGCAGTATTTT,CASSQALAGAHGTDTQYF
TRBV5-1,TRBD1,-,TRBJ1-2,TGCGCCAGCAGCTTGGAGCAGGGGGTTAACTATGGCTACACCTTC,CASSLEQGVNYGYTF
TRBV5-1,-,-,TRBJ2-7,TGCGCCAGCAGCTTGGCCCCAGGCAACGAGCAGTACTTC,CASSLAPGNEQYF
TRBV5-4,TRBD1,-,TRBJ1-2,TGTGCCAGCAGCTCGGGACAGGGGGCGCTTGGCTACACCTTC,CASSSGQGALGYTF
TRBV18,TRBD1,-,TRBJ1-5,TGTGCCAGCTCATTTCGGGACAGGGGAGAAGGCAATCAGCCCCAGCATTTT,CASSFRDRGEGNQPQHF
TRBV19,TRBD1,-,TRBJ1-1,TGTGCCAGTAGTTCAGGGGGGCCCACTGAAGCTTTCTTT,CASSSGGPTEAFF
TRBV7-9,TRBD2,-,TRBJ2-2,TGTGCCAGCAGCTTACTTGTCGGACTAGCCTCCACCGGGGAGCTGTTTTTT,CASSLLVGLASTGELFF
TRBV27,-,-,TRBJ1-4,TGTGCCAGCAGTCCCATCGAAGGTCTAGGAAAACTGTTTTTT,CASSPIEGLGKLFF
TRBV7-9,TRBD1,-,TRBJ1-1,TGTGCCAGCAGCTCCGCCAGGGGGCTTACTGAAGCTTTCTTT,CASSSARGLTEAFF
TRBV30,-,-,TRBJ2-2,TGTGCCTGGAGGGGCCAGGTGTTCACCGGGGAGCTGTTTTTT,CAWRGQVFTGELFF
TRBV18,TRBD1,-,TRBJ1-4,TGTGCCAGCTCACGTAGGCAGGGGGAAGAAAAACTGTTTTTT,CASSRRQGEEKLFF
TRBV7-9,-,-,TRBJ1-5,TGTGCCAGCAGCTTAGGAGACACCAATCAGCCCCAGCATTTT,CASSLGDTNQPQHF
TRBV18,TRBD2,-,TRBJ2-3,TGTGCCAGCTCACGATCAACCGGGACTAGCGGCACAGATACGCAGTATTTT,CASSRSTGTSGTDTQYF
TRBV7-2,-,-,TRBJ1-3,TGTGCCAGCAGCTTAGGAGGGTCAGGAAACACCATATATTTT,CASSLGGSGNTIYF
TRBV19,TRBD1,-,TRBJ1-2,TGTGCCAGTAGTTCAGGGGGATACTATGGCTACACCTTC,CASSSGGYYGYTF
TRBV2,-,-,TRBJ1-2,TGTGCCAGCAGACCCGGACACGGAGCCGATGGCTACACCTTC,CASRPGHGADGYTF
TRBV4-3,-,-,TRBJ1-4,TGCGCCAGCAGCCAAGTTAGGGGTAATGAAAAACTGTTTTTT,CASSQVRGNEKLFF
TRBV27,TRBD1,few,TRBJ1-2,TGTGCCAGCAGTTTTGCAGGGGGGAACTATGGCTACACCTTC,CASSFAGGNYGYTF
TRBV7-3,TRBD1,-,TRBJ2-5,TGTGCCAGCAGCTTACAGGGGGCTGCAGAGACCCAGTACTTC,CASSLQGAAETQYF
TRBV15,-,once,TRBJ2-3,TGTGCCACCAGAGCCCGGTTCCCCACGCATACGCAGTATTTT,CATRARFPTHTQYF
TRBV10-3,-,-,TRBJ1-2,TGTGCCATCAGTGTAGGGGGTTCTGATGGCTACACCTTC,CAISVGGSDGYTF
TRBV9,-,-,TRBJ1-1,TGTGCCAGCAGCGTATGGCGGAGGAACACTGAAGCTTTCTTT,CASSVWRRNTEAFF
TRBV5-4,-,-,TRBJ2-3,TGTGCCAGCAGCCACCCCCTTCAGGCAGATACGCAGTATTTT,CASSHPLQADTQYF
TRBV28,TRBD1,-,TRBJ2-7,TGTGCCAGCAGTTTACCCGGACAGGGGACCCACGAGCAGTACTTC,CASSLPGQGTHEQYF
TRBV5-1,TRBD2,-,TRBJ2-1,TGCGCCAGCAGAAACTCCGGGACTAGCGGCGAGCAGTTCTTC,CASRNSGTSGEQFF
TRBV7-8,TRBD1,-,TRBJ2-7,TGTGCCAGCAGCTTAGCGGGACAGGGCTACGAGCAGTACTTC,CASSLAGQGYEQYF
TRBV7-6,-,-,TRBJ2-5,TGTGCCAGCAGTGGGCACCTACAAGAGACCCAGTACTTC,CASSGHLQETQYF
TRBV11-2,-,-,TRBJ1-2,TGTGCCAGCAGCCCCATCTTCGCAGACTATGGCTACACCTTC,CASSPIFADYGYTF
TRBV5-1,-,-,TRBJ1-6,TGCGCCAGCAGACCGGCGTCGGGTGCTTCACCCCTCCACTTT,CASRPASGASPLHF
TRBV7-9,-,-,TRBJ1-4,TGTGCCAGCAGCCTCTTAGCGGGGATTAATGAAAAACTGTTTTTT,CASSLLAGINEKLFF
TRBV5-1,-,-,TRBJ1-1,TGCGCCAGCAGCTTGCCCGATGACAGCTACTACACTGAAGCTTTCTTT,CASSLPDDSYYTEAFF
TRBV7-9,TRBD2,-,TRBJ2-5,TGTGCCAGCAGCTTAGCGCGGGGGGGCCAGGAGACCCAGTACTTC,CASSLARGGQETQYF
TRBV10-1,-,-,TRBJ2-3,TGCGCCAGCAGCCCCCAGGAAGGGGTCACAGATACGCAGTATTTT,CASSPQEGVTDTQYF
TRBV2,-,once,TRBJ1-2,TGTGCCAGCAGCCAAGACAGCAACTATGGCTACACCTTC,CASSQDSNYGYTF
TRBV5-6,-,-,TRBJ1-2,TGTGCCAGCATCTCAGTTTCAGGGGATGGCTACACCTTC,CASISVSGDGYTF
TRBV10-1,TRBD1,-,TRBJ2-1,TGCGCCAGCAGTGAGTACGGACAGGGGGCCAATGAGCAGTTCTTC,CASSEYGQGANEQFF
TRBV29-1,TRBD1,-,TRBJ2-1,TGCAGCGTTTCAGGACAGGGGGGTAATGAGCAGTTCTTC,CSVSGQGGNEQFF
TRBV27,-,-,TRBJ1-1,TGTGCCAGCAGTTTATCGCGGGGGGGGCGAAAGACTGAAGCTTTCTTT,CASSLSRGGRKTEAFF